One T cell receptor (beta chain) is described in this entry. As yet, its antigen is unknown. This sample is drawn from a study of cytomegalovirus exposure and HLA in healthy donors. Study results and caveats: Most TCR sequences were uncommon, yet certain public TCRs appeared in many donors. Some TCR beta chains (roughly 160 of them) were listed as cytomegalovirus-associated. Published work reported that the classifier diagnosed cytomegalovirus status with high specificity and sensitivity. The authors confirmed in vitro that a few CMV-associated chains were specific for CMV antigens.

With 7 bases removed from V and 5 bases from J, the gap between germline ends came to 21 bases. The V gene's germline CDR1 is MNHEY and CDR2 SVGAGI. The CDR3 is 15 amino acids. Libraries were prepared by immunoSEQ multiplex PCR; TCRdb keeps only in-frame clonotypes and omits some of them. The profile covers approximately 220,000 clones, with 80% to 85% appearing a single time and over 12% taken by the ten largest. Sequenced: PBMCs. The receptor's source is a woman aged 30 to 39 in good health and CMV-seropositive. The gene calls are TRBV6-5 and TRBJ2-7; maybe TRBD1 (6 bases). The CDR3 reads CASKGGQGLFDEQYF. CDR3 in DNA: TGTGCCAGCAAAGGCGGGCAGGGGTTATTCGACGAGCAGTACTTC.